Described below is a single TCR beta chain sequence and its context. The entry originates in a study of blood T cell repertoires in COVID-19. Whole-study context: Acute-phase and convalescent COVID-19 samples originated in the United States, Italy and Spain. PBMCs, B-cell-depleted T cells, or T cells were the source of the cDNA or gDNA that made up the material.

Methods used by the authors: Estimated nucleated cell counts came from reference gene primer amplification. Data came from immunoSEQ multiplex PCR; TCRdb stores just in-frame clones and leaves some out. D and trimming were read from the DNA, whereas the V and J calls and clone size are those reported in that table. The table includes fewer than 100,000 clones, roughly nine tenths detected once. V lost 0 bases, J lost 6 bases, and 5 bases stayed unmatched. The CDR3 length is 16 residues. Germline V CDR1 and CDR2: MNHEY, SVGAGI. Sequenced input: peripheral blood. The chain recombines TRBV6-5 with TRBJ1-2, with TRBD1 matching 12 bases. The sequence was collected from a man aged 80 or over in a cohort sampled during active COVID-19. CDR3 residues: CASSYSPGQGADGYTF. CDR3 sequence (DNA): TGTGCCAGCAGTTACTCTCCGGGACAGGGGGCGGATGGCTACACCTTC.